Included here is one T cell receptor beta chain sequence, with context. Its specificity is not known. With baseline, cycle 4 day 1, and cycle 7 day 1 as timepoints, blood was sampled. Sequenced by immunoSEQ multiplex PCR; TCRdb stores in-frame clones only, minus some. The sample contains approximately 40,000 clones, 87% of which appear only once. The V gene lost 1 base and the J gene lost 6 bases, with 13 bases spanning the gap. Germline-derived CDR1 and CDR2 are SGHDT and YYEEEE. The length of the CDR3 is 14 residues. The sample belongs to a study of OX40 agonist ivuxolimab in advanced cancers. Background on the study: Three partial responders included one hepatocellular carcinoma patient and two cutaneous melanoma patients. Study-wide findings and caveats: A proportion of nonresponders additionally exhibited low normalized T-cell clonal expansion.

The TCR sequence derives from an adult with an advanced solid tumor such as melanoma, head and neck, liver or kidney cancer. Sequences were derived from CD4+ or CD8+ T cells sorted from blood, sampled in a trial of the OX40 agonist ivuxolimab. This chain joins TRBV5-6 and TRBJ1-1; D gene ambiguous. This CDR3 is CASSLYIGIPEAFF. The CDR3 region has the DNA TGTGCCAGCAGCTTGTATATAGGGATCCCTGAAGCTTTCTTT. Looking up the rest from reference TRBV5-6 and TRBJ1-1 gives the full variable domain: DAGVTQSPTHLIKTRGQQVTLRCSPKSGHDTVSWYQQALGQGPQFIFQYYEEEERQRGNFPDRFSGHQFPNYSSELNVNALLLGDSALYLCASSLYIGIPEAFFGQGTRLTVV.